Below are 9 T cell receptor beta chains sequenced from a single sample in a study of T cell clonotyping in hematopoietic cell transplantation. Time point indicated: recipient sample about 28 days before transplant, after cytoreduction. This table comes from immunoSEQ multiplex PCR, and its TCRdb copy is limited to in-frame clones, with some not included. The sample shows 10,000 or so clones, approximately 79% of them seen only once. Sequences were derived from peripheral blood mononuclear cells, sampled before stem cell transplant. The receptors come from a man in his fifties or sixties with acute myeloid leukemia. Some clones in this sample may be carry-over from other donors' samples.

In this sample, this clone turned up once. This chain connects TRBV30 to TRBJ2-3, with TRBD1 matching 9 bases. This CDR3 has 13 amino acids. Per the germline V gene, CDR1 is GTSNPN and CDR2 is SVGIG (reference sequence). J was trimmed by 5 bases and V by 5 bases; bases with no gene match: 5. The CDR3, as DNA: TGTGCCTGGGGGGGACAGGGTGGAGATACGCAGTATTTT. Protein: CAWGGQGGDTQYF. The variable domain in full, completed from reference TRBV30 and TRBJ2-3, reads SQTIHQWPATLVQPVGSPLSLECTVEGTSNPNLYWYRQAAGRGLQLLFYSVGIGQISSEVPQNLSASRPQDRQFILSSKKLLLSDSGFYLCAWGGQGGDTQYFGPGTRLTVL.

This chain connects TRBV7-8 to TRBJ2-7; 8 nucleotides match TRBD1. CDR1 is SGHVS and CDR2 is FQNEAQ in the germline V gene. This CDR3 comprises 13 residues. The junction had 4 bases not matched to a gene; V was cut back by 5 bases and J by 4 bases. CDR3 region: CASSLDRAYEQYF. The CDR3 DNA is TGTGCCAGCAGCCTGGACAGGGCTTACGAGCAGTACTTC. The complete variable domain, with remaining parts taken from reference TRBV7-8 and TRBJ2-7, reads GAGVSQSPRYKVAKRGQDVALRCDPISGHVSLFWYQQALGQGPEFLTYFQNEAQLDKSGLPSDRFFAERPEGSVSTLKIQRTQQEDSAVYLCASSLDRAYEQYFGPGTRLTVT.

V usage is TRBV28 and J usage is TRBJ1-3; D is ambiguous. This CDR3 region has 15 residues. Per germline, CDR1 MDHEN and CDR2 SYDVKM. V was clipped by 1 base and J by 4 bases, with 11 bases between them. Here the CDR3 reads CASSLLVGLGNTIYF. The CDR3 coding sequence is TGTGCCAGCAGTTTATTGGTCGGGTTAGGAAACACCATATATTTT.

The rearrangement joins TRBV4-2 to TRBJ1-4; D unclear. This CDR3 contains 16 residues. Germline-derived CDR1 and CDR2 are LGHNA and YNFKEQ. Trimming removed 0 bases from V and 6 bases from J, with 14 bases in between. DNA of the CDR3: TGTGCCAGCAGCCAAGATCGAGGGCGCGGGGATGAAAAACTGTTTTTT. Translating it yields CASSQDRGRGDEKLFF.

The genes are TRBV30 and TRBJ1-1; a weak D match, TRBD1 (6 bases). Looked up from germline, CDR1 is GTSNPN and CDR2 is SVGIG (reference sequence). The CDR3 length is 13 residues. Trimming removed 0 bases at V and 4 bases at J, with 9 bases between. The CDR3 loop reads CAWSVGGATEAFF. The DNA for the CDR3 is TGTGCCTGGAGTGTTGGGGGGGCCACTGAAGCTTTCTTT.

The rearrangement uses TRBV29-1 and TRBJ1-3, with 7 bases aligning to TRBD1. This CDR3 contains 14 residues. V lost 5 bases and J lost 0; bases outside the gene matches: 4. From germline, CDR1 is SQVTM and CDR2 ANQGSEA. CDR3 sequence reads: CSVTQGGSGNTIYF. The CDR3 DNA follows: TGCAGCGTTACTCAGGGGGGCTCTGGAAACACCATATATTTT.

This clone was seen just once. This specimen includes other DNA sequences encoding the same CDR3. The genes are TRBV14 and TRBJ1-1; the D is unclear. The V end lost 1 base, the J end lost 1 base, and 10 bases lay between the germline ends. The CDR3 is 15 residues long. Germline CDR1 SGHDN, CDR2 FVKESK. The CDR3 sequence is CASSQGRAGNTEAFF. In DNA form, the CDR3 reads TGTGCCAGCAGCCAAGGAAGGGCAGGGAACACTGAAGCTTTCTTT. Together with reference TRBV14 and TRBJ1-1, the CDR3 gives the full variable domain: EAGVTQFPSHSVIEKGQTVTLRCDPISGHDNLYWYRRVMGKEIKFLLHFVKESKQDESGMPNNRFLAERTGGTYSTLKVQPAELEDSGVYFCASSQGRAGNTEAFFGQGTRLTVV.

The chain couples TRBV5-8 to TRBJ2-7; 7 nucleotides match TRBD2. Germline V gene data show CDR1 as SGHTS and CDR2 as YDEGEE. V was pared by 3 bases and J by 2 bases, with 5 bases of the junction left unmatched. The CDR3 is made up of 14 amino acids. The CDR3 reads CASSYPGGPYEQYF. The CDR3 DNA is TGTGCCAGCAGCTACCCGGGGGGTCCCTACGAGCAGTACTTC.

The rearrangement uses TRBV27 and TRBJ2-7; 8 bases are shared with TRBD1. The CDR3 has 15 amino acids. Germline CDR1 and CDR2: MNHEY and SMNVEV (reference sequence). V shed 3 bases, J shed 3 bases, and the junction held 7 bases outside the gene matches. CDR3 DNA: TGTGCCAGCAGTTTGGGGGGACAGGCGGACTACGAGCAGTACTTC. This codes for CASSLGGQADYEQYF.